This TCR beta chain was retrieved from a study of PD-1 blockade in mismatch repair-deficient tumors. Unmatched junction bases numbered 4, after V lost 5 bases and J lost 0 bases. This CDR3 contains 15 residues. CDR1 and CDR2 from the germline V gene are WNHNN and SYGVQD (reference sequence). The protocol was immunoSEQ multiplex PCR, while the TCRdb copy is restricted to in-frame clones and leaves out a portion. Among over 20,000 clones listed, approximately 83% were seen once. The sequence derives from an adult with mismatch repair-deficient cancer. The chain links TRBV10-1 to TRBJ2-1; TRBD2 agrees at 7 bases. The sequencing here drew on peripheral blood, taken 12 weeks after starting pembrolizumab. CDR3 sequence reads: CASSSSGNSYNEQFF. For the CDR3, the DNA is TGCGCCAGCAGTTCCAGCGGGAACTCCTACAATGAGCAGTTCTTC.